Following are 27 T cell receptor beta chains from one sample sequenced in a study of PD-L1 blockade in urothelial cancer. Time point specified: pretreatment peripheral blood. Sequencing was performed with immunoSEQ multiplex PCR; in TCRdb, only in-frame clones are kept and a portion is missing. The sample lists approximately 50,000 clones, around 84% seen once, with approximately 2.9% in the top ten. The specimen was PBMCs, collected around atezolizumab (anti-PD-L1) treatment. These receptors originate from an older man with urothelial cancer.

The CDR3 spells CAISDPMDREHGNTIYF. The CDR3, as DNA: TGTGCCATCAGTGATCCTATGGACAGGGAACACGGAAACACCATATATTTT. J is TRBJ1-3 and V is TRBV10-3; the match to TRBD1 covers 8 bases. CDR3 length: 17 amino acids. Germline V gene data show CDR1 as ENHRY and CDR2 as SYGVKD. V shed 3 bases and J 4 bases; nucleotides not matched to a gene: 11.

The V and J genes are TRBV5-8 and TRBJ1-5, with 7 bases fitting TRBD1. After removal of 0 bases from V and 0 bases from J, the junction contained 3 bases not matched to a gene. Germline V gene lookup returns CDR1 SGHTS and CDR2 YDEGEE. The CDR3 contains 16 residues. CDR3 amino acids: CASSLGTGVSNQPQHF. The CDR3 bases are TGTGCCAGCAGCTTGGGGACAGGAGTTAGCAATCAGCCCCAGCATTTT.

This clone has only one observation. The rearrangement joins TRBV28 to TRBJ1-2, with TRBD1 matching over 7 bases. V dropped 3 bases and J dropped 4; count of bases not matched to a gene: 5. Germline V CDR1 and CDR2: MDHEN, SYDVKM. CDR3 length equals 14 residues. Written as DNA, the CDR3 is TGTGCCAGCAGTTTCAGACAGGGAGTCTATGGCTACACCTTC. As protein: CASSFRQGVYGYTF.

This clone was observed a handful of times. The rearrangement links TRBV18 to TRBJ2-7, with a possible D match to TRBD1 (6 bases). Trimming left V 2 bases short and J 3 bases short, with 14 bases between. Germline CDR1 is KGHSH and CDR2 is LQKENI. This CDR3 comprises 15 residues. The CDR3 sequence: CASSPVKQGHYEQYF. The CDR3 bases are TGTGCCAGCTCACCAGTCAAACAGGGACACTACGAGCAGTACTTC.

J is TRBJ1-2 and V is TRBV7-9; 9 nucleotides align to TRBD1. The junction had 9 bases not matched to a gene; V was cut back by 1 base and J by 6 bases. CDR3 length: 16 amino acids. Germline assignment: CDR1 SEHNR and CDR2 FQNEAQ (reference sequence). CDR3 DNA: TGTGCCAGCAGCTTAGGTGTGGACAGGGGAGGGAATGGCTACACCTTC. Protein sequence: CASSLGVDRGGNGYTF.

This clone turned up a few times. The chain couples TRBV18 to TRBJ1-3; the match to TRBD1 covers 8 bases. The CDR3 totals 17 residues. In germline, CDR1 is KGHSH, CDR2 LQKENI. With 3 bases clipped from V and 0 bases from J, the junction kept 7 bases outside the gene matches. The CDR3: CASSPTDRGASGNTIYF. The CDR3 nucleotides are TGTGCCAGCTCACCGACCGACAGGGGAGCCTCTGGAAACACCATATATTTT.

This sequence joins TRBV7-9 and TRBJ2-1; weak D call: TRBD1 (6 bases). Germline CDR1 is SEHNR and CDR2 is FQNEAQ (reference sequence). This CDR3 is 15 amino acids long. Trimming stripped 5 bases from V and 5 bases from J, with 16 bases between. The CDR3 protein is CASSARTAGNNEQFF. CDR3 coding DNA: TGTGCCAGCAGCGCCCGGACAGCAGGGAACAATGAGCAGTTCTTC.

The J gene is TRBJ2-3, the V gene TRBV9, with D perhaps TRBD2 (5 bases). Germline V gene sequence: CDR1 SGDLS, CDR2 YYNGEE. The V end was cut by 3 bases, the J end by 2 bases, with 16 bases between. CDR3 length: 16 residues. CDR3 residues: CASSEFVERITDTQYF. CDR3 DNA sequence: TGTGCCAGCAGCGAATTTGTCGAGCGGATCACAGATACGCAGTATTTT. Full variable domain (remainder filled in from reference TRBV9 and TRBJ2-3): DSGVTQTPKHLITATGQRVTLRCSPRSGDLSVYWYQQSLDQGLQFLIQYYNGEERAKGNILERFSAQQFPDLHSELNLSSLELGDSALYFCASSEFVERITDTQYFGPGTRLTVL.

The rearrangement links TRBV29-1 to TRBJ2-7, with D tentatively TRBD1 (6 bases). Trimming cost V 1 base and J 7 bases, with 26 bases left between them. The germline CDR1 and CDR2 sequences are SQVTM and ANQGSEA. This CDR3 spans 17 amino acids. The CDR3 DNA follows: TGCAGCGTTGAAGCGGTGGCAGGGGAACTGGGTCTAAGTGAGCAGTACTTC. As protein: CSVEAVAGELGLSEQYF.

The CDR3 DNA sequence: TGTGCCAGCAGTTACGGGGACAGGGGTACAGATACGCAGTATTTT. It codes for CASSYGDRGTDTQYF. J is TRBJ2-3 and V is TRBV6-5; the match to TRBD1 covers 10 bases. CDR3 length: 15 residues. V gave up 2 bases and J gave up 3 bases; unmatched junction bases: 2. CDR1 and CDR2 from the germline V gene are MNHEY and SVGAGI.

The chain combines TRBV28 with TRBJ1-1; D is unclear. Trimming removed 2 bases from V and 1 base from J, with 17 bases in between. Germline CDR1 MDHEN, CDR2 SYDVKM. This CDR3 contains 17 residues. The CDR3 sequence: CASSLAWGGGRNTEAFF. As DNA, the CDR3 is TGTGCCAGCAGTTTAGCATGGGGTGGAGGGAGGAACACTGAAGCTTTCTTT.

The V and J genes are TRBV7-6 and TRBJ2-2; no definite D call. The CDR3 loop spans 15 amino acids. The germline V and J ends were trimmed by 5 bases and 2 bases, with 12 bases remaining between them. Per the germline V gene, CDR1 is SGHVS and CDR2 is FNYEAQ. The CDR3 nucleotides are TGTGCCAGCAGCGTGGGCCCTTTAAACACCGGGGAGCTGTTTTTT. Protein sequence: CASSVGPLNTGELFF. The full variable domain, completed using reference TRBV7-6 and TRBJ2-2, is GAGVSQSPRYKVTKRGQDVALRCDPISGHVSLYWYRQALGQGPEFLTYFNYEAQQDKSGLPNDRFSAERPEGSISTLTIQRTEQRDSAMYRCASSVGPLNTGELFFGEGSRLTVL.

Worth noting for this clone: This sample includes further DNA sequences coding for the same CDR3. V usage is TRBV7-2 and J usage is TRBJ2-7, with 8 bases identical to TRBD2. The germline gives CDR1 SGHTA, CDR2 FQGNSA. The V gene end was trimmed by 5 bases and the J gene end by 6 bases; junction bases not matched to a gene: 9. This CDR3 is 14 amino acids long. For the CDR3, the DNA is TGTGCCAGCAGCGTCGGGACTAGGACCGGCGAGCAGTACTTC. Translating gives CASSVGTRTGEQYF.

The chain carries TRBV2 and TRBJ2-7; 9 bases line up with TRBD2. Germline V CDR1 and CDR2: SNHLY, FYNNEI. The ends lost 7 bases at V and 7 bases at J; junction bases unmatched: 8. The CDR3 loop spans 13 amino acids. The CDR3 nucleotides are TGTGCCAGCAAAATTAGCGGGAGTAGTGAGCAGTACTTC. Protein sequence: CASKISGSSEQYF.

CDR3 nucleotide sequence: TGTGCCAGCAGTTATCTAGCGGGGGGGGCCGGGGAGCTGTTTTTT. This translates into CASSYLAGGAGELFF. This chain uses TRBV6-5 with TRBJ2-2; 12 bases line up with TRBD2. The trim removed 3 bases at V and 6 bases at J, leaving 2 bases unmatched. Germline CDR1 reads MNHEY; CDR2 reads SVGAGI. The CDR3 has 15 residues.

The CDR3: CASSLDRGRSGNTIYF. The CDR3 DNA sequence: TGTGCCAGCAGCTTAGACAGGGGCCGTTCTGGAAACACCATATATTTT. This chain connects TRBV7-8 to TRBJ1-3; the match to TRBD1 covers 7 bases. With 1 base clipped from V and 1 base from J, the junction kept 4 bases outside the gene matches. Per germline, CDR1 SGHVS and CDR2 FQNEAQ. CDR3 size: 16 residues.

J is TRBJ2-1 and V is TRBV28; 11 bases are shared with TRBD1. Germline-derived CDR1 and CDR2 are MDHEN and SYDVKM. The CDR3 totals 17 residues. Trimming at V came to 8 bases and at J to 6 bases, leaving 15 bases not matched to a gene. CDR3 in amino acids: CASEFPGGGTGGNEQFF. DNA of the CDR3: TGTGCCAGCGAGTTCCCCGGGGGCGGGACAGGGGGCAATGAGCAGTTCTTC.

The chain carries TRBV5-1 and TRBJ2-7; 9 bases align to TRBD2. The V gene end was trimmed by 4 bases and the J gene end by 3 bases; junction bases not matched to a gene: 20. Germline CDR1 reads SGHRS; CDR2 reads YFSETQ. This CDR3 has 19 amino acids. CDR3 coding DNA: TGCGCCAGCAGCCCCCTTAGCGGGAGAAGCCGAAGACAGCTCTACGAGCAGTACTTC. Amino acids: CASSPLSGRSRRQLYEQYF.

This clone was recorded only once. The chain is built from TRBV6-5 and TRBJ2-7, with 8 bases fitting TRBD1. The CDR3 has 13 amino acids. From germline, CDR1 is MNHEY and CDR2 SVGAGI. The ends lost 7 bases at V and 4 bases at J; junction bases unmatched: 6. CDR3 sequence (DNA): TGTGCCAGCACCCCCCGGGACAGGTACGAGCAGTACTTC. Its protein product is CASTPRDRYEQYF.

The CDR3 region is CSVGGRNYGYTF. For the CDR3, the DNA is TGCAGCGTTGGGGGCCGGAACTATGGCTACACCTTC. This sequence joins TRBV29-1 and TRBJ1-2; tentative D call: TRBD1 (5 bases). Trimming removed 4 bases at V and 2 bases at J, with 8 bases between. CDR3 length equals 12 residues. Per germline, CDR1 SQVTM and CDR2 ANQGSEA.

The CDR3: CAGGISGANVLTF. DNA of the CDR3: TGTGCCGGGGGGATCTCTGGGGCCAACGTCCTGACTTTC. The rearrangement links TRBV19 to TRBJ2-6, with a tentative D call TRBD2 (6 bases). Trimming shortened V by 11 bases and J by 0 bases, and 8 bases separated the two germline ends. The CDR3 length is 13 residues. Germline-derived CDR1 and CDR2 are LNHDA and SQIVND (reference sequence).

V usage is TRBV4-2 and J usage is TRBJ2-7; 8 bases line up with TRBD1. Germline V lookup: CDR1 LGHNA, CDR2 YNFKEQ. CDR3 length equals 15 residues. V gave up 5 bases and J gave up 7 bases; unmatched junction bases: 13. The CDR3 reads CASSGDGTGPREQYF. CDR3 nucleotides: TGTGCCAGCAGCGGGGACGGGACAGGTCCGCGGGAGCAGTACTTC.

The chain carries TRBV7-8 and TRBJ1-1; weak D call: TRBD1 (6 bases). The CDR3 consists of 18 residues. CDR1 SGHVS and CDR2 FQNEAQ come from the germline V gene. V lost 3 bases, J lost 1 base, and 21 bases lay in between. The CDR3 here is CASSFTSGTRMGNTEAFF. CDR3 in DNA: TGTGCCAGCAGCTTCACGTCCGGGACACGAATGGGGAACACTGAAGCTTTCTTT.

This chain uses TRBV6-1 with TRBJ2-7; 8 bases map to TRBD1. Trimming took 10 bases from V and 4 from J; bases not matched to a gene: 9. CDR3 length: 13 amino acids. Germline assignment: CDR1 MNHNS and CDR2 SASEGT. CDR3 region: CATFGDRNYEQYF. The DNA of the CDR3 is TGTGCCACCTTCGGGGACAGGAATTACGAGCAGTACTTC.

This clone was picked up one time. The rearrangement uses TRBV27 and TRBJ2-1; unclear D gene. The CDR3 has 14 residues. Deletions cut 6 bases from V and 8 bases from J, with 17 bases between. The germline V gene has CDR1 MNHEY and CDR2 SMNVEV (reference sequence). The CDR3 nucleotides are TGTGCCAGCAGCCCTATAACTGTTAGTGATGAGCAGTTCTTC. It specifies CASSPITVSDEQFF.

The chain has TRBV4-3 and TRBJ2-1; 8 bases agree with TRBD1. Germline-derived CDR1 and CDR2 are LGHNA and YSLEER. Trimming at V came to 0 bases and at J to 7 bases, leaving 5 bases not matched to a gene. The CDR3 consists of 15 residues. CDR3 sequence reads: CASSQEGTGPNEQFF. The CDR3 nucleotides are TGCGCCAGCAGCCAAGAAGGGACAGGCCCTAATGAGCAGTTCTTC.

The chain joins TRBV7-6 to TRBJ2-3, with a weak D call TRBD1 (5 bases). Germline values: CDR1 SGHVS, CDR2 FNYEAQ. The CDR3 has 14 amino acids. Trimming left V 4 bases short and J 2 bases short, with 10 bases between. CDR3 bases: TGTGCCAGCAGCTCACAGGAACACACAGATACGCAGTATTTT. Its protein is CASSSQEHTDTQYF.